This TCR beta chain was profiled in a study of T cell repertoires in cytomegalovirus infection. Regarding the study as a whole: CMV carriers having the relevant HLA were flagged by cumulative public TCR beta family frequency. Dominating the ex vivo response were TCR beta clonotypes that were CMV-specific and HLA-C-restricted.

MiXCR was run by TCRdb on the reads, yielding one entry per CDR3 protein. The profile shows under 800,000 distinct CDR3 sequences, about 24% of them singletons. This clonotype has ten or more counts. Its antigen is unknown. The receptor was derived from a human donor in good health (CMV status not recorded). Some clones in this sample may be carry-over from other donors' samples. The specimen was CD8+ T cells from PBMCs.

The CDR3, as DNA: TGTGCCAGTAGCCACCGGGGACGGGCTGAAGCTTTCTTT. This translates into CASSHRGRAEAFF. The chain joins TRBV19 to TRBJ1-1; a weak D match, TRBD1 (5 bases). The CDR3 consists of 13 residues. V lost 6 bases and J 6 bases, leaving 14 bases between the germline ends. Germline-derived CDR1 and CDR2 are LNHDA and SQIVND (reference sequence).